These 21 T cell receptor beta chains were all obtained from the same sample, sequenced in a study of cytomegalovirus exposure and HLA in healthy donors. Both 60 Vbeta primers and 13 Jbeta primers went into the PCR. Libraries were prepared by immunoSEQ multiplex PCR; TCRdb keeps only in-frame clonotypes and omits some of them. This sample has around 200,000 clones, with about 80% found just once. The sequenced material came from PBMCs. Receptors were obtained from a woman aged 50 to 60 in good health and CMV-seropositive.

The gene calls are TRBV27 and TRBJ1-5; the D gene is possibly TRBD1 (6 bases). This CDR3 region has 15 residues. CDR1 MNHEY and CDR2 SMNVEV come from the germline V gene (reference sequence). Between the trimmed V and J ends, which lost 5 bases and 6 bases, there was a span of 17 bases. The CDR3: CASSPTGIGGQPQHF. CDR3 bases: TGTGCCAGCAGTCCCACAGGGATTGGGGGTCAGCCCCAGCATTTT.

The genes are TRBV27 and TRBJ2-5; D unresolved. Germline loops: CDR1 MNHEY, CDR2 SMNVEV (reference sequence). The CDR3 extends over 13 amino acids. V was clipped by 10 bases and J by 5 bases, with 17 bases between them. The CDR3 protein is CAIGSPARETQYF. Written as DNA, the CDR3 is TGTGCCATTGGTAGCCCCGCAAGGGAGACCCAGTACTTC.

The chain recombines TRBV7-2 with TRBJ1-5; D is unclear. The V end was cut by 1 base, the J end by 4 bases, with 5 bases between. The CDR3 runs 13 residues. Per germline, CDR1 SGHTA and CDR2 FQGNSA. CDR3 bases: TGTGCCAGCAGCTTAGACGGGAATCAGCCCCAGCATTTT. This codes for CASSLDGNQPQHF.

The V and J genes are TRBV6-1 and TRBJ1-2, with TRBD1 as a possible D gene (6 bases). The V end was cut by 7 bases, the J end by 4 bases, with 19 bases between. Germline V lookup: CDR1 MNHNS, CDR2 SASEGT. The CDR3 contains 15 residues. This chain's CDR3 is CASTHGGSTSYGYTF. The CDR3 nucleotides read TGTGCCAGCACCCATGGGGGCAGCACTTCCTATGGCTACACCTTC.

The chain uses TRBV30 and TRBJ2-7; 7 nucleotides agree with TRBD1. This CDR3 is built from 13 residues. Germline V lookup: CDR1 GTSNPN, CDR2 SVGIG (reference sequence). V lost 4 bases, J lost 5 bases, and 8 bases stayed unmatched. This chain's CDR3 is CAWKTGQQDEQYF. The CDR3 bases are TGTGCCTGGAAGACAGGGCAGCAGGACGAGCAGTACTTC. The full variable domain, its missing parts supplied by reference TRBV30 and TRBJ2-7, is SQTIHQWPATLVQPVGSPLSLECTVEGTSNPNLYWYRQAAGRGLQLLFYSVGIGQISSEVPQNLSASRPQDRQFILSSKKLLLSDSGFYLCAWKTGQQDEQYFGPGTRLTVT.

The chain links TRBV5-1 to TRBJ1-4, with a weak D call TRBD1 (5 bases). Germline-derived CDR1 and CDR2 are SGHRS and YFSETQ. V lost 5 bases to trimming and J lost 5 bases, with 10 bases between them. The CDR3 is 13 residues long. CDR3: CASRDTENEKLFF. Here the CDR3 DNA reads TGCGCCAGCAGGGACACCGAGAATGAAAAACTGTTTTTT.

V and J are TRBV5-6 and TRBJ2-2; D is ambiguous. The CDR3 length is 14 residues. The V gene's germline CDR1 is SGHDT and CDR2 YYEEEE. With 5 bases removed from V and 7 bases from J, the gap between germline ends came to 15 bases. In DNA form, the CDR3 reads TGTGCCAGCAGTAAGTTTCGCAGTAACGGGGAGCTGTTTTTT. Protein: CASSKFRSNGELFF.

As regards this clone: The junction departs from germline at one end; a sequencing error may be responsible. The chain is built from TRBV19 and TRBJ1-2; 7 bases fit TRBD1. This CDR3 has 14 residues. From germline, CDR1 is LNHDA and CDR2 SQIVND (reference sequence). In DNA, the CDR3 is TGTGCCAGCACCCAGGACAGGTCTAATTATGGCTACACCTTC. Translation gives CASTQDRSNYGYTF.

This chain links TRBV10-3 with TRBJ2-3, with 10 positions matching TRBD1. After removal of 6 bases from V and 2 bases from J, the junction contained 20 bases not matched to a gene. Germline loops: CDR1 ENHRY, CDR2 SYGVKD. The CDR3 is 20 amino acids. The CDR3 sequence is CAIRWISGTGAIKSTDTQYF. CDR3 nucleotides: TGTGCCATCAGGTGGATTTCCGGGACAGGGGCCATAAAGTCCACAGATACGCAGTATTTT.

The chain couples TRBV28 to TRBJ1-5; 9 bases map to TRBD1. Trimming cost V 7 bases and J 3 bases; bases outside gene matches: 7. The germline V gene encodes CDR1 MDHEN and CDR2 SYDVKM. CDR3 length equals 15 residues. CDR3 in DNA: TGTGCCAGCAAGGGGACAGGGACTAACAATCAGCCCCAGCATTTT. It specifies CASKGTGTNNQPQHF.

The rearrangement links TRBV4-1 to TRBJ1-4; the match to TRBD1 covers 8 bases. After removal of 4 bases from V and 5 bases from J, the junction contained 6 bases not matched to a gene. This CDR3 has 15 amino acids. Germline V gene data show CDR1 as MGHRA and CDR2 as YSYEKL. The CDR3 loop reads CASSPSRGLNEKLFF. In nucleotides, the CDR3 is TGCGCCAGCAGCCCGAGCAGGGGGCTGAATGAAAAACTGTTTTTT.

In DNA form, the CDR3 reads TGTGCCAGCAGACGGACTAGCGGGGGCTACGAGCAGTACTTC. Translated: CASRRTSGGYEQYF. The gene calls are TRBV6-5 and TRBJ2-7, with 13 bases lining up with TRBD2. In germline, CDR1 is MNHEY, CDR2 SVGAGI. The CDR3 extends over 14 amino acids. The junction had 2 bases not matched to a gene; V was cut back by 6 bases and J by 3 bases.

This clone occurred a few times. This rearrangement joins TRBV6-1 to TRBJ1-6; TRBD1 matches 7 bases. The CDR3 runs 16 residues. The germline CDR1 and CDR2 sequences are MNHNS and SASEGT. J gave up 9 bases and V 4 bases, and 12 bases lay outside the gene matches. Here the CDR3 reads CASSVIWDRLGSPLHF. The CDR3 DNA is TGTGCCAGCAGTGTGATATGGGACAGATTGGGTTCACCCCTCCACTTT.

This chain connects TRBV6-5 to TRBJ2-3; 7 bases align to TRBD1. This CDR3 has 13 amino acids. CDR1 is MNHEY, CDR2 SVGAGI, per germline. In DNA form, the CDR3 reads TGTGCTACGGCAGGGGGAGATGTAGATACGCAGTATTTT. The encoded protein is CATAGGDVDTQYF.

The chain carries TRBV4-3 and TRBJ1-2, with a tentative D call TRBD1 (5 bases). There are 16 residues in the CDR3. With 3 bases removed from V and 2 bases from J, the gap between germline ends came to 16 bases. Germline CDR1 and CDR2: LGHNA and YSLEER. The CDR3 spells CASSHTGGSQNYGYTF. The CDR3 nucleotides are TGCGCCAGCAGCCATACAGGTGGCAGCCAGAACTATGGCTACACCTTC.

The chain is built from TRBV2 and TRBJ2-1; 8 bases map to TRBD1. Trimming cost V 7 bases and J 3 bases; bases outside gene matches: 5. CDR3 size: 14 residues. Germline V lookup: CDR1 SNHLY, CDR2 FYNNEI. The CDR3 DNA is TGTGCCAGCATCCGCAGGGGGCTCTACAATGAGCAGTTCTTC. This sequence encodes CASIRRGLYNEQFF.

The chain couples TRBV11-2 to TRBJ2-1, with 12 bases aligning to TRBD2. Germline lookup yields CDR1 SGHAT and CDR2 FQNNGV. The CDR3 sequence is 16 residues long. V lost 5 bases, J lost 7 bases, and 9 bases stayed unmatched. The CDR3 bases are TGTGCCAGCAGCCAGTTTCTAGCGGGGGGGCCGAATGAGCAGTTCTTC. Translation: CASSQFLAGGPNEQFF.

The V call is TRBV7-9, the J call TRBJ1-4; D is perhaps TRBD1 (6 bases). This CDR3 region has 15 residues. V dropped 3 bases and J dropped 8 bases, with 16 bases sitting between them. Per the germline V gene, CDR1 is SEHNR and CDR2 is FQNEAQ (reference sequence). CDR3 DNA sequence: TGTGCCAGCAGCTTCCTGACAGGATCCACCGAAAAACTGTTTTTT. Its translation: CASSFLTGSTEKLFF. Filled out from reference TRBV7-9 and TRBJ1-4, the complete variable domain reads DTGVSQNPRHKITKRGQNVTFRCDPISEHNRLYWYRQTLGQGPEFLTYFQNEAQLEKSRLLSDRFSAERPKGSFSTLEIQRTEQGDSAMYLCASSFLTGSTEKLFFGSGTQLSVL.

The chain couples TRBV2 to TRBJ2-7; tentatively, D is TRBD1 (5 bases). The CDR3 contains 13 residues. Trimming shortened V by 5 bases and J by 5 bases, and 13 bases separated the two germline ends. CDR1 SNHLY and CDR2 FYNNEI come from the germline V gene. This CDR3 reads CASSFSTVDEQYF. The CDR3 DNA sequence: TGTGCCAGCAGTTTCTCGACAGTGGACGAGCAGTACTTC.

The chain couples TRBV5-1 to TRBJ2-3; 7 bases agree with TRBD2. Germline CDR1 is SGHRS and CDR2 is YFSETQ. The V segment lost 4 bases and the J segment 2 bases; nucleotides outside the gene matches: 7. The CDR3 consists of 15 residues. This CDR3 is CASSPRGSSTDTQYF. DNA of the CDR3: TGCGCCAGCAGCCCGCGGGGGTCCTCCACAGATACGCAGTATTTT.

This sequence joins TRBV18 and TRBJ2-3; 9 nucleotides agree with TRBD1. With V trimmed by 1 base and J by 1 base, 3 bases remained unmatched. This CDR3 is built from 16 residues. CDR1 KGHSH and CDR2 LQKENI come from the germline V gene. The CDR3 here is CASSPRDREGTDTQYF. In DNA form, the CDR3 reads TGTGCCAGCTCACCACGGGACAGGGAAGGCACAGATACGCAGTATTTT.